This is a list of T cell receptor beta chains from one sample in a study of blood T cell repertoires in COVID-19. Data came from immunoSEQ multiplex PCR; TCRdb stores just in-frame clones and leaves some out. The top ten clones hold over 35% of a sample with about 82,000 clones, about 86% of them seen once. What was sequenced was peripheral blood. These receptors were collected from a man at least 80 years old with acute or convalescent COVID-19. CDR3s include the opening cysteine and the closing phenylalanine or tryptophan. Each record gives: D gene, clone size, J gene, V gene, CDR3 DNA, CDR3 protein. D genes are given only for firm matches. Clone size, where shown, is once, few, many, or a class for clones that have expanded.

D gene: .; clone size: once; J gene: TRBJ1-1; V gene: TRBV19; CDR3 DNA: TGTGCCAGTAGTGTAGCAGGGAACACTGAAGCTTTCTTT; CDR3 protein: CASSVAGNTEAFF
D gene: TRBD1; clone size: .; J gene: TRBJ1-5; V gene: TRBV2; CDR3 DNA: TGTGCCAGCAGGGGACAGGGCACTCAGCCCCAGCATTTT; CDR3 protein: CASRGQGTQPQHF
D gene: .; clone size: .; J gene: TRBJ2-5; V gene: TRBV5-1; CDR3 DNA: TGCGCCAGCGGTCGGGGGAGCGGGGAGACCCAGTACTTC; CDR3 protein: CASGRGSGETQYF
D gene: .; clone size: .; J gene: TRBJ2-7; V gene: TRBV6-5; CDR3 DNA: TGTGCCGTCAGGAGGGCAGGTATTTTTCCCTACGAGCAGTACTTC; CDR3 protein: CAVRRAGIFPYEQYF
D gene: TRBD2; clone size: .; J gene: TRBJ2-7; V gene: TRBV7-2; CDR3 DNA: TGTGCCAGCAGCTTAAATGCGGGAGAAGGCGAGCAGTACTTC; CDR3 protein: CASSLNAGEGEQYF
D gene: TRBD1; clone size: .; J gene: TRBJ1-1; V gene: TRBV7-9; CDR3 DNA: TGTGCCAGCAGCTCAGGGACAGGGAGGGCTTTCTTT; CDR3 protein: CASSSGTGRAFF
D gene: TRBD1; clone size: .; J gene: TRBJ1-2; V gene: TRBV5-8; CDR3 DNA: TGTGCCAGCAGCTGGACAGGGGACTATGGCTACACCTTC; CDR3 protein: CASSWTGDYGYTF
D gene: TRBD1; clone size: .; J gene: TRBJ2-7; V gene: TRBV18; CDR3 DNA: TGTGCCAGCTCACCTACAGGGGGCGCAACCTACGAGCAGTACTTC; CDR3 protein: CASSPTGGATYEQYF
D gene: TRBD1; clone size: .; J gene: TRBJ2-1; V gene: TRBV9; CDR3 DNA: TGTGCCAGCAGCCACGGACAGGGGGCAGAGGAGCAGTTCTTC; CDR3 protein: CASSHGQGAEEQFF
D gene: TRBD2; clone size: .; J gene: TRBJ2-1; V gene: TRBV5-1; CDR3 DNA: TGCGCCAGCAGCTCGGGGCCTAGCGGGAAGAATGAGCAGTTCTTC; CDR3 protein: CASSSGPSGKNEQFF
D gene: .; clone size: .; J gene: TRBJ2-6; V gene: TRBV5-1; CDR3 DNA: TGCGCCAGCAGCAGAGGACGGGGATCTGGGGCCAACGTCCTGACTTTC; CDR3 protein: CASSRGRGSGANVLTF
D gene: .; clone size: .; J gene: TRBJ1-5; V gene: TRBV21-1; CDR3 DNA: TGTGCCAGCAGCAAAGCGGCGGAGAACCGCGTTTATAGCAATCAGCCCCAGCATTTT; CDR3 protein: CASSKAAENRVYSNQPQHF
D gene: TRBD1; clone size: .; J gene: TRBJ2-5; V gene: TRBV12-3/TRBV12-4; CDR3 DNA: TGTGCCAGCACCGCGACAGGGGCAGAGACCCAGTACTTC; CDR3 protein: CASTATGAETQYF
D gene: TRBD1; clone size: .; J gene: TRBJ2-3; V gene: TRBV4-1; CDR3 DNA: TGCGCCAGCAGCCAAGACAGGGGGACAGATACGCAGTATTTT; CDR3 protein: CASSQDRGTDTQYF
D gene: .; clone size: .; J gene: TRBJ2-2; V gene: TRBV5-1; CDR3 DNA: TGCGCCAGCAGCCCAGGGGCGAGAGACACCGGGGAGCTGTTTTTT; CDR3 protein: CASSPGARDTGELFF
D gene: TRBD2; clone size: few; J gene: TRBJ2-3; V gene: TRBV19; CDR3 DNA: TGTGCCAGTAGTATAGCAGGGACTAGCTCAGATACGCAGTATTTT; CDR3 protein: CASSIAGTSSDTQYF
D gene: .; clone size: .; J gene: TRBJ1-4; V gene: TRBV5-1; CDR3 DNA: TGCGCCAGCAGCTTGGGACATAATGAAAAACTGTTTTTT; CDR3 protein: CASSLGHNEKLFF
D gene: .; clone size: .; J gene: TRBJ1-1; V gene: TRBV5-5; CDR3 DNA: TGTGCCAGCAGCTTAAGCGCCCCTTTGGTGGCTGAAGCTTTCTTT; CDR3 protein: CASSLSAPLVAEAFF
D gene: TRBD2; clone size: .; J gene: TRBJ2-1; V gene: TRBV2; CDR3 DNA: TGTGCCAGCACCCCACTAGCGGGATACAATGAGCAGTTCTTC; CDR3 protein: CASTPLAGYNEQFF
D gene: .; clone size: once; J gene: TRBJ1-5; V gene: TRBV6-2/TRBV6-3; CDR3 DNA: TGTGCCAGCAGCCTACGGGACTCTTATAGCAATCAGCCCCAGCATTTT; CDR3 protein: CASSLRDSYSNQPQHF
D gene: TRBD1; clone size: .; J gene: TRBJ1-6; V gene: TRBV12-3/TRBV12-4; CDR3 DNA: TGTGCCAGCAGCGGACAGGGGAATTCACCCCTCCACTTT; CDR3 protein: CASSGQGNSPLHF
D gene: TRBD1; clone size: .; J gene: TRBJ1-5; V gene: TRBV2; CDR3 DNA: TGTGCCAGCAGTGAGCAGGGGGCAGAGCAGCCCCAGCATTTT; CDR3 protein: CASSEQGAEQPQHF
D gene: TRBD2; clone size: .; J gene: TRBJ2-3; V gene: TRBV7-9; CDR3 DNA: TGTGCCAGCAGCTTACTTCTAGCGGCCACAGATACGCAGTATTTT; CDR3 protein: CASSLLLAATDTQYF
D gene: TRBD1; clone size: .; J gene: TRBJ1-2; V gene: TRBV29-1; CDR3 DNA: TGCTATTTTTCGACAGGGTTTAACTATGGCTACACCTTC; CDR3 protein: CYFSTGFNYGYTF
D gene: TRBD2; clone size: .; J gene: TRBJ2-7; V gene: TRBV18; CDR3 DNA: TGTGCCAGCTCACCATTAGGCGGGAGCGCCGGGGACGAGCAGTACTTC; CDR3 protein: CASSPLGGSAGDEQYF
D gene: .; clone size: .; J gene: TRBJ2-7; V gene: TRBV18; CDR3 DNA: TGTGCCAGCTCCCAAGGGCTAGCAGACTACGAGCAGTACTTC; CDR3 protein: CASSQGLADYEQYF
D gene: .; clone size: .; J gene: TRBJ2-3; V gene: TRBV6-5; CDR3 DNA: TGTGCCAGCAGTTACTCGAGCCAATACACAGATACGCAGTATTTT; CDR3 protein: CASSYSSQYTDTQYF
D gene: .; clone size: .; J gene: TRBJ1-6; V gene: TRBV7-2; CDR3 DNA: TGTGCCAGCAGTTGGACAGAGAATTCACCCCTCCACTTT; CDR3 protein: CASSWTENSPLHF
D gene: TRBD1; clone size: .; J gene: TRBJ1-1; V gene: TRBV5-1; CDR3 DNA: TGCGCCAGCAGCTCCCAGGGGGGCGAAGCGACTGAAGCTTTCTTT; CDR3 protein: CASSSQGGEATEAFF
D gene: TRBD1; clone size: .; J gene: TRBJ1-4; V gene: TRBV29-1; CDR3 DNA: TGCAGCGTTTGGACAGGGGGCGGTGGTGAAAAACTGTTTTTT; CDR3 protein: CSVWTGGGGEKLFF
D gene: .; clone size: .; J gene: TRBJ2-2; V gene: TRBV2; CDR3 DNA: TGTGCCAGCAGGTCCCAGGGTCTCGGGACCGGGGAGCTGTTTTTT; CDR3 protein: CASRSQGLGTGELFF
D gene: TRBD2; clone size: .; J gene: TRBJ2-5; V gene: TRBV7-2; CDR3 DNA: TGTGCCAGCAGCTACGGGACTAGCGGGAGACGAGAGACCCAGTACTTC; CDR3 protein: CASSYGTSGRRETQYF
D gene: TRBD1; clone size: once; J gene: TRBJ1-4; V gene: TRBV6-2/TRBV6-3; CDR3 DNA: TGTGCCAGCAGTTACCGCGGGACAGGGCAAGAAAAACTGTTTTTT; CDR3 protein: CASSYRGTGQEKLFF
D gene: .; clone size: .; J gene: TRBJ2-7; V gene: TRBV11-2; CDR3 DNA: TGTGCCAGCAGCTTAGGGGCCGACAGCTCCTACGAGCAGTACTTC; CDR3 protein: CASSLGADSSYEQYF
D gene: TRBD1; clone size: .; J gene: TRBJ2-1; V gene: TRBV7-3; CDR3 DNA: TGTGCCAGCAGCTTAACGGGACAGGGGGCAGACGAGCAGTTCTTC; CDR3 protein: CASSLTGQGADEQFF
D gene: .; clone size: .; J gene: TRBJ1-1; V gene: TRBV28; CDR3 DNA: TGTGCCAGCAGTGCCAAAGGACCCAGGGTGTGGAGCACTGAAGCTTTCTTT; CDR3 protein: CASSAKGPRVWSTEAFF
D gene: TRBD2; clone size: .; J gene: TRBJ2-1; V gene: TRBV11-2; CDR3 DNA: TGTGCCAGCAGCTTACTACCTAGCGGTGAGCAGTTCTTC; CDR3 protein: CASSLLPSGEQFF
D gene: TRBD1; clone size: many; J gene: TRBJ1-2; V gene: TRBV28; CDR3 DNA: TGTGCCAGCAGTTTTCGAGGGACAGGGGGAGGCTATGGCTACACCTTC; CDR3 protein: CASSFRGTGGGYGYTF
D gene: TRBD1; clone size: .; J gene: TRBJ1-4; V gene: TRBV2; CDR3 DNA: TGTGCCACCTCTGACAGGGTGGGTGAAAAACTGTTTTTT; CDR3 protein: CATSDRVGEKLFF
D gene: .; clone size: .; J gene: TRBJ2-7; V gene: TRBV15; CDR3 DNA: TGTGCCACCAGCAGGGGGGGAAGCTACGAGCAGTACTTC; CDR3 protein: CATSRGGSYEQYF
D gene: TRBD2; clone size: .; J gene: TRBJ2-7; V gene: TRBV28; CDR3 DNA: TGTGCCAGCAGTGGGGGGGTGCTGCGGAACTACGAGCAGTACTTC; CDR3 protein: CASSGGVLRNYEQYF
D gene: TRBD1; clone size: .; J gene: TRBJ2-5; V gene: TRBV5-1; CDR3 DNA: TGCGCCAGCAGCTTGGCCGTAGCAGGGGGTGTGGGGACCCAGTACTTC; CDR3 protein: CASSLAVAGGVGTQYF
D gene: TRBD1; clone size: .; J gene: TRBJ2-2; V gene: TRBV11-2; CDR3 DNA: TGTGCCAGCAGCTGGGACAGGGGCATCGCCGGGGAGCTGTTTTTT; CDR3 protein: CASSWDRGIAGELFF
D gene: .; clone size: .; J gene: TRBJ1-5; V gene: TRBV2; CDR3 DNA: TGTGCCAGCACCAGGGCCGGATATCAGCCCCAGCATTTT; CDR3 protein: CASTRAGYQPQHF
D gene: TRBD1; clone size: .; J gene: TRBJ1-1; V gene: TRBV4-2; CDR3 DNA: TGTGCCAGCAGCTCACAGGGGGGAAATGAAGCTTTCTTT; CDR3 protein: CASSSQGGNEAFF
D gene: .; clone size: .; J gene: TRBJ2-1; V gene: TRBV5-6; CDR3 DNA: TGTGCCAGCAGCTTCGGAGTAACAGGTTCCTACAATGAGCAGTTCTTC; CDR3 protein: CASSFGVTGSYNEQFF
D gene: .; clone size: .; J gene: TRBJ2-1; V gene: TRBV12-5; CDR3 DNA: TGTGCTAGTGGTCAGAACCAGGCGACAAGCTCCTACAATGAGCAGTTCTTC; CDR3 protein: CASGQNQATSSYNEQFF
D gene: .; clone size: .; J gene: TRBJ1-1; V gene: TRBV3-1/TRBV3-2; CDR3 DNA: TGTGCCAGCAGCCAACAGAGGGGCAGGGACTTGAACACTGAAGCTTTCTTT; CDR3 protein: CASSQQRGRDLNTEAFF
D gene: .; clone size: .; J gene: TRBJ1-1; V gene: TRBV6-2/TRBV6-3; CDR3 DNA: TGTGCCAGCAGTTACTTCCAGAACACTGAAGCTTTCTTT; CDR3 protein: CASSYFQNTEAFF
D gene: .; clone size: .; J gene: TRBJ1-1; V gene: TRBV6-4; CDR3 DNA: TGTGCCAGCAGTGAGGTTCAGGGCACTGAAGCTTTCTTT; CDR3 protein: CASSEVQGTEAFF
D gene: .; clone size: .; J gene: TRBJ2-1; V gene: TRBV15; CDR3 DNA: TGTGCCACCAGCCCCCTCGGACAGAGCTCCTACAATGAGCAGTTCTTC; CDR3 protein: CATSPLGQSSYNEQFF
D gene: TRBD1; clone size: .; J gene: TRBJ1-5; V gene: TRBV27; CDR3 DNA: TGTGCCAGCAGTCTCGGACAGGGCCGCAATCAGCCCCAGCATTTT; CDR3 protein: CASSLGQGRNQPQHF